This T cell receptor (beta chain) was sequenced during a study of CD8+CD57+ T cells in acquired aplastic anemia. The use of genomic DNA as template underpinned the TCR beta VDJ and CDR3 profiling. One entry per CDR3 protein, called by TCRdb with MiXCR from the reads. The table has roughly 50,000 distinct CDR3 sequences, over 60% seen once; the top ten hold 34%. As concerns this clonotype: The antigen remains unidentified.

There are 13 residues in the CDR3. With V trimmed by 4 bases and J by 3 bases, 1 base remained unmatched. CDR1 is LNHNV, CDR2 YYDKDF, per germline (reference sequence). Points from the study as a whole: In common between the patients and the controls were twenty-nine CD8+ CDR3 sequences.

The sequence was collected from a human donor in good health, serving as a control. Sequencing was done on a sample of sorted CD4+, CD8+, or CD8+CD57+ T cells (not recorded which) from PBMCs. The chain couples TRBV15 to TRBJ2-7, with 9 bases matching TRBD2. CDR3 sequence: CATSIAGDYEQYF. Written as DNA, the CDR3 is TGTGCCACCAGCATAGCGGGGGACTACGAGCAGTACTTC.